The 15 T cell receptor beta chains listed next were all sequenced from one sample in a study of OX40 agonist ivuxolimab in advanced cancers. Using immunoSEQ multiplex PCR, the repertoire was profiled, and TCRdb retains in-frame clones only, with some absent. Of about 64,000 clones in the sample, 91% were seen once. Material: CD4+ or CD8+ T cells sorted from blood, obtained in a trial of the OX40 agonist ivuxolimab. The origin of the receptors is an adult with an advanced solid tumor such as melanoma, head and neck, liver or kidney cancer.

This clone has just one count. The junction departs from germline at one end; a sequencing error may be responsible. The rearrangement uses TRBV7-7 and TRBJ2-1, with D hard to call. This CDR3 has 13 amino acids. Looked up from germline, CDR1 is SSHAT and CDR2 is FNYEAQ (reference sequence). CDR3 nucleotide sequence: TGTGCTAGCAGCTTAGACGGTGGGGATGAGCAGTTCTTC. Translated, it gives CASSLDGGDEQFF.

The chain recombines TRBV28 with TRBJ1-3; no definite D call. CDR3 length equals 15 residues. With 5 bases removed from V and 2 bases from J, the gap between germline ends came to 13 bases. CDR1 is MDHEN and CDR2 is SYDVKM in the germline V gene. CDR3 residues: CASSIPRGTGNTIYF. The CDR3 DNA is TGTGCCAGCAGTATTCCCAGAGGGACTGGAAACACCATATATTTT.

The chain carries TRBV5-1 and TRBJ2-7; D gene uncertain. V was pared by 2 bases and J by 0 bases, with 9 bases between. Germline loops: CDR1 SGHRS, CDR2 YFSETQ. CDR3 length equals 14 residues. The DNA for the CDR3 is TGCGCCAGCAGCTTACAGACCAGCTCCTACGAGCAGTACTTC. Protein: CASSLQTSSYEQYF.

This clone was detected only once. The V call is TRBV29-1, the J call TRBJ2-7, with D unclear. There are 12 residues in the CDR3. Trimming cost V 4 bases and J 4 bases, with 11 bases left between them. Germline lookup yields CDR1 SQVTM and CDR2 ANQGSEA. The CDR3 region has the DNA TGCAGCGTTGTGGGCGAGTGGTACGAGCAGTACTTC. Protein product: CSVVGEWYEQYF.

In the case of this clone: Because the CDR3's place on the DNA is in doubt, the DNA is left out and the CDR3 is given as listed by TCRdb. The chain is built from TRBV12-2 and TRBJ1-5; the D call of TRBD1 is as the table states it, not checked on the DNA. TRBV12-2 is flagged as a pseudogene. The CDR3 length equals 16 residues, ends included. The CDR3 reads CASRLVGQGSNQPQHF.

The genes are TRBV7-3 and TRBJ1-1, with a possible D match to TRBD1 (6 bases). V lost 4 bases and J 0 bases, leaving 15 bases between the germline ends. The germline V gene has CDR1 SGHTA and CDR2 FQGTGA. The CDR3 length is 16 residues. In DNA form, the CDR3 reads TGTGCCAGCAGCTCCGGAGGGGGAGGGATGAACACTGAAGCTTTCTTT. This encodes CASSSGGGGMNTEAFF.

The genes are TRBV25-1 and TRBJ1-2; no firm D call. V gave up 6 bases and J gave up 4 bases, with 9 bases separating them. From germline, CDR1 is MGHDK and CDR2 SYGVNS. The CDR3 runs 12 residues. The CDR3 bases are TGTGCCAGCAGCGCGGACGGCTATGGCTACACCTTC. Amino acids: CASSADGYGYTF.

V is TRBV1 and J is TRBJ2-1. TRBV1 is a recognized pseudogene. This CDR3 spans 18 amino acids. The CDR3 loop reads CTSSQVPNETSADNEQFF. CDR3 sequence (DNA): TGCACCAGCAGCCAAGTGCCTAATGAGACCTCGGCAGACAATGAGCAGTTCTTC.

This rearrangement joins TRBV5-4 to TRBJ1-1; 11 nucleotides match TRBD1. V was pared by 3 bases and J by 5 bases, with 3 bases of the junction left unmatched. The V gene's germline CDR1 is SGHNT and CDR2 YYREEE (reference sequence). CDR3 length equals 14 residues. The CDR3 DNA sequence: TGTGCCAGCAGCTCGGACAGGGGGCGAACTGAAGCTTTCTTT. It specifies CASSSDRGRTEAFF.

The V call is TRBV7-9, the J call TRBJ1-2; tentatively, D is TRBD1 (5 bases). V was cut by 5 bases and J by 8 bases, with 12 bases left in between. CDR1 is SEHNR, CDR2 FQNEAQ, per germline (reference sequence). The CDR3 is made up of 12 amino acids. CDR3 residues: CASSPGLRGYTF. CDR3 nucleotides: TGTGCCAGCAGCCCGGGGCTTCGGGGCTACACCTTC.

This chain connects TRBV6-6 to TRBJ2-3; possibly TRBD2 for D (5 bases). CDR1 is MNHNY, CDR2 SVGAGI, per germline (reference sequence). Trimming took 6 bases from V and 6 from J, leaving 16 bases between them. This CDR3 has 14 amino acids. The CDR3 loop is CASSSFAGYDTQYF. For the CDR3, the DNA is TGTGCCAGCAGCTCCTTTGCGGGTTACGATACGCAGTATTTT.

This clone has just a few counts. This chain links TRBV5-1 with TRBJ2-7; 14 nucleotides match TRBD2. The CDR3 consists of 16 residues. With V trimmed by 0 bases and J by 5 bases, 4 bases remained unmatched. The germline V gene encodes CDR1 SGHRS and CDR2 YFSETQ. The CDR3 region has the DNA TGCGCCAGCAGCTTGGGACTAGCGGGAGGGACCCACGAGCAGTACTTC. This translates into CASSLGLAGGTHEQYF.

CDR3 bases: TGTGCCTGGTCCCCGGGGTTGAACACTGAAGCTTTCTTT. It translates to CAWSPGLNTEAFF. The V gene is TRBV30, the J gene TRBJ1-1, with unresolved D. The CDR3 totals 13 residues. Germline V gene data show CDR1 as GTSNPN and CDR2 as SVGIG (reference sequence). Between the trimmed V and J ends, which lost 5 bases and 0 bases, there was a span of 10 bases. Looking up the rest from reference TRBV30 and TRBJ1-1 gives the full variable domain: SQTIHQWPATLVQPVGSPLSLECTVEGTSNPNLYWYRQAAGRGLQLLFYSVGIGQISSEVPQNLSASRPQDRQFILSSKKLLLSDSGFYLCAWSPGLNTEAFFGQGTRLTVV.

This chain links TRBV7-9 with TRBJ2-5; D call uncertain. CDR3 size: 15 residues. V lost 6 bases to trimming and J lost 1 base, with 15 bases between them. Germline V lookup: CDR1 SEHNR, CDR2 FQNEAQ (reference sequence). CDR3 amino acids: CASRHEANLQETQYF. The CDR3 nucleotides read TGTGCCAGCAGACATGAAGCGAACCTCCAAGAGACCCAGTACTTC. Supplemented by reference TRBV7-9 and TRBJ2-5, the full variable domain reads DTGVSQNPRHKITKRGQNVTFRCDPISEHNRLYWYRQTLGQGPEFLTYFQNEAQLEKSRLLSDRFSAERPKGSFSTLEIQRTEQGDSAMYLCASRHEANLQETQYFGPGTRLLVL.

CDR3 bases: TGTGCCAGCAGCAGGCCTGAAGAAGAGACCCAGTACTTC. The encoded protein is CASSRPEEETQYF. The chain has TRBV11-3 and TRBJ2-5; D gene unclear. The length of the CDR3 is 13 residues. Between the trimmed V and J ends, which lost 5 bases and 3 bases, there was a span of 10 bases. Per the germline V gene, CDR1 is SGHNT and CDR2 is YENEEA.